One sample yielded the 2 T cell receptor beta chains listed below, sequenced in a study of T cell responses to AZD1222 COVID-19 vaccine. Data came from immunoSEQ multiplex PCR; TCRdb stores just in-frame clones and leaves some out. The repertoire holds about 160,000 clones, around 90% seen once, with 1.9% in the top ten. The sample consisted of peripheral blood, taken on day 0 of AZD1222 vaccination. Receptors were obtained from an adult in good health.

A word on this clone: At one end, the junction sequence differs from germline, possibly due to a read error. V gene TRBV29-1 combines with J gene TRBJ1-4, with TRBD1 as a possible D gene (5 bases). Germline-derived CDR1 and CDR2 are SQVTM and ANQGSEA. The CDR3 consists of 9 residues. Here the CDR3 reads CSVSPGPHF. Here the CDR3 DNA reads TGCAGCGTTTCTCCGGGACCTCATTTT.

The count of this clone is one. The V gene is TRBV6-1, the J gene TRBJ2-1; TRBD2 agrees at 14 bases. The V segment lost 4 bases and the J segment 2 bases; nucleotides outside the gene matches: 13. Germline V lookup: CDR1 MNHNS, CDR2 SASEGT. The CDR3 is 20 residues long. The CDR3 sequence: CASSALTGTSGSVTYNEQFF. CDR3 bases: TGTGCCAGCAGTGCCCTAACCGGGACTAGCGGGAGTGTCACCTACAATGAGCAGTTCTTC.